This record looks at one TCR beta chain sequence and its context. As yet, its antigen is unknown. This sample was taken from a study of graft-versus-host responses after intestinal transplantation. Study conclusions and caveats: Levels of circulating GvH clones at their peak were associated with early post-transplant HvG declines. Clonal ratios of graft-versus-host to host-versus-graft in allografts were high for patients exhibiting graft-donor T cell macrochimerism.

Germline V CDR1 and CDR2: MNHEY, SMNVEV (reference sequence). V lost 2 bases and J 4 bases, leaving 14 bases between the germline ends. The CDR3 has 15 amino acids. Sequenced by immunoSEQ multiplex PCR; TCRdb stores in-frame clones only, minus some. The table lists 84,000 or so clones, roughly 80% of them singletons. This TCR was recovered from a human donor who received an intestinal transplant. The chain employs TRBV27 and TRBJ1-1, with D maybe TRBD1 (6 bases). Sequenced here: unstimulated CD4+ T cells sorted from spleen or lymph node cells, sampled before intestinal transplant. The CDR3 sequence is CASSLTGGAGTEAFF. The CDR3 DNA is TGTGCCAGCAGTTTAACGGGGGGCGCGGGCACTGAAGCTTTCTTT.